This T cell receptor (beta chain) comes out of a study of cytomegalovirus exposure and HLA in healthy donors. Study as a whole: Early release data held about 85 million unique TCRs from HLA-typed donors. Most genotyped donors, over 70% of more than 300, had Caucasian-associated genetic ancestry.

Germline V gene lookup returns CDR1 MDHEN and CDR2 SYDVKM. CDR3 length equals 15 residues. Findings and caveats of the study: Through in vitro validation, three CMV-associated chains were shown to be specific for CMV antigens. In a later analysis, an Asian-associated ancestry cluster reportedly showed fewer N-insertions than the approximately 700-donor mean.

A multiplex PCR was run with 60 Vbeta primers and 13 Jbeta primers. Libraries were prepared by immunoSEQ multiplex PCR; TCRdb keeps only in-frame clonotypes and omits some of them. The sample includes approximately 160,000 clones, about 77% of them seen just once. Points on this clone: Its antigen is undetermined.

The TCR sequence derives from a male donor in good health and CMV-seropositive. This chain uses TRBV28 with TRBJ1-5; D is unclear. What was sequenced was PBMCs. The CDR3 here is CGVLGGRSANQPQHF. In DNA, the CDR3 is TGTGGTGTCCTGGGAGGCAGGTCCGCCAATCAGCCCCAGCATTTT.